These 29 T cell receptor beta chains were all obtained from the same sample, sequenced in a study of blood T cell repertoires in COVID-19. Libraries were prepared by immunoSEQ multiplex PCR; TCRdb keeps only in-frame clonotypes and omits some of them. The profile shows 160,000 or so clones, roughly 87% of them singletons. The specimen sequenced was PBMCs or T cells enriched from blood (not recorded which). The receptors stem from a human donor with acute COVID-19. The donor label of this sample is uncertain.

This chain links TRBV5-8 with TRBJ2-7; 8 bases line up with TRBD2. Germline V CDR1 and CDR2: SGHTS, YDEGEE. This CDR3 spans 12 amino acids. With V trimmed by 3 bases and J by 12 bases, 8 bases remained unmatched. The CDR3 coding sequence is TGTGCCAGCAGCTCCGGGGGGGGACTACCGTACTTC. It specifies CASSSGGGLPYF.

This chain joins TRBV9 and TRBJ1-6, with D uncertain. CDR1 and CDR2 from the germline V gene are SGDLS and YYNGEE. The CDR3 is made up of 14 amino acids. Trimming pared 3 bases from V and 7 bases from J, leaving 11 bases between. CDR3 sequence reads: CASSAEKINSPLHF. In nucleotides, the CDR3 is TGTGCCAGCAGCGCCGAGAAGATAAATTCACCCCTCCACTTT.

The chain couples TRBV2 to TRBJ1-5, with a weak D call TRBD1 (5 bases). The germline CDR1 and CDR2 sequences are SNHLY and FYNNEI. V lost 3 bases to trimming and J lost 3 bases, with 12 bases between them. The length of the CDR3 is 15 residues. The DNA of the CDR3 is TGTGCCAGCAGTGATCAGGGCTCGGTCAATCAGCCCCAGCATTTT. Protein product: CASSDQGSVNQPQHF.

This chain links TRBV19 with TRBJ2-4; 8 bases line up with TRBD1. The V segment lost 5 bases and the J segment 7 bases; nucleotides outside the gene matches: 7. The CDR3 is 14 amino acids. In germline, CDR1 is LNHDA, CDR2 SQIVND (reference sequence). The chain's CDR3 is CASSFGNRGNIQYF. The CDR3 DNA reads TGTGCCAGTAGTTTCGGGAACAGGGGGAACATTCAGTACTTC.

This sequence joins TRBV5-6 and TRBJ1-1, with 8 bases lining up with TRBD1. CDR1 and CDR2 (germline): SGHDT, YYEEEE. This CDR3 spans 16 amino acids. V lost 1 base to trimming and J lost 6 bases; unmatched junction nucleotides: 11. CDR3 in amino acids: CASSLLGQAEGAEAFF. The DNA for the CDR3 is TGTGCCAGCAGCTTGTTGGGACAGGCAGAAGGGGCTGAAGCTTTCTTT. The whole variable domain, remainder taken from reference TRBV5-6 and TRBJ1-1, is DAGVTQSPTHLIKTRGQQVTLRCSPKSGHDTVSWYQQALGQGPQFIFQYYEEEERQRGNFPDRFSGHQFPNYSSELNVNALLLGDSALYLCASSLLGQAEGAEAFFGQGTRLTVV.

The CDR3 region is CASSLDGRAQPQHF. The CDR3 nucleotides read TGTGCCAGCAGCTTGGATGGCAGGGCTCAGCCCCAGCATTTT. The chain carries TRBV5-8 and TRBJ1-5; a weak D match, TRBD1 (5 bases). The CDR3 totals 14 residues. V was cut by 0 bases and J by 6 bases, with 10 bases left in between. Germline values: CDR1 SGHTS, CDR2 YDEGEE.

The chain has TRBV29-1 and TRBJ1-1, with D perhaps TRBD1 (5 bases). The CDR3 totals 14 residues. V lost 3 bases to trimming and J lost 5 bases, with 16 bases between them. Germline-derived CDR1 and CDR2 are SQVTM and ANQGSEA. CDR3 protein: CSVDGLDGGTEAFF. In nucleotides, the CDR3 is TGCAGCGTTGATGGATTGGACGGGGGGACTGAAGCTTTCTTT.

The chain carries TRBV5-4 and TRBJ1-2; the D is unclear. CDR1 is SGHNT, CDR2 YYREEE, per germline (reference sequence). This CDR3 comprises 14 residues. V dropped 0 bases and J dropped 5 bases, with 11 bases sitting between them. The CDR3 spells CASSLGHLDYGYTF. In DNA form, the CDR3 reads TGTGCCAGCAGCTTGGGGCATCTTGATTATGGCTACACCTTC.

The chain has TRBV7-8 and TRBJ1-3; maybe TRBD1 (6 bases). Germline CDR1 is SGHVS and CDR2 is FQNEAQ. The ends were cut back, 2 bases at V and 3 bases at J, with 17 bases in the middle. The CDR3 has 17 amino acids. This CDR3 reads CASSLRPLAGDGNTIYF. For the CDR3, the DNA is TGTGCCAGCAGCTTACGCCCTCTAGCAGGGGATGGAAACACCATATATTTT.

The chain couples TRBV10-3 to TRBJ2-3; possible D gene TRBD1, 6 bases. Trimming pared 3 bases from V and 7 bases from J, leaving 17 bases between. The germline V gene has CDR1 ENHRY and CDR2 SYGVKD. CDR3 size: 15 residues. CDR3 sequence reads: CAISDSNTGINTQYF. CDR3 coding DNA: TGTGCCATCAGTGATTCCAATACAGGGATTAATACGCAGTATTTT.

The gene calls are TRBV4-3 and TRBJ1-2, with TRBD1 identical over 11 bases. V lost 4 bases and J lost 7; bases outside the gene matches: 17. The CDR3 loop spans 18 amino acids. Germline assignment: CDR1 LGHNA and CDR2 YSLEER. The CDR3 protein is CASSRSSAGQGANGGYTF. In DNA form, the CDR3 reads TGCGCCAGCAGCCGTTCCTCGGCCGGACAGGGGGCGAATGGTGGCTACACCTTC.

The V call is TRBV7-2, the J call TRBJ1-2; D remains unclear. Germline V gene sequence: CDR1 SGHTA, CDR2 FQGNSA. The CDR3 totals 15 residues. The ends were cut back, 5 bases at V and 2 bases at J, with 15 bases in the middle. This chain's CDR3 is CASSPSPSQNYGYTF. CDR3 DNA: TGTGCCAGCAGCCCTAGCCCCAGTCAGAACTATGGCTACACCTTC.

This chain links TRBV11-3 with TRBJ2-3; 10 bases are a match to TRBD2. CDR1 is SGHNT, CDR2 YENEEA, per germline. The CDR3 extends over 15 amino acids. Losses at the gene ends were 5 bases for V and 2 bases for J; bases not matched to a gene: 4. The CDR3 is CASSTGTSDTDTQYF. Written as DNA, the CDR3 is TGTGCCAGCAGCACCGGGACTAGCGACACAGATACGCAGTATTTT.

V usage is TRBV24-1 and J usage is TRBJ2-3, with D perhaps TRBD1 (5 bases). Germline V lookup: CDR1 KGHDR, CDR2 SFDVKD. This CDR3 has 13 amino acids. V lost 0 bases, J lost 14 bases, and 14 bases lay in between. CDR3 amino acids: CATSDLVGDHVYF. The CDR3 region has the DNA TGTGCCACCAGTGATTTGGTAGGGGATCATGTGTATTTT.

This clone was seen only once. The chain recombines TRBV6-5 with TRBJ2-7; 9 bases are shared with TRBD1. After removal of 6 bases from V and 6 bases from J, the junction contained 9 bases not matched to a gene. This CDR3 contains 14 residues. Germline CDR1 and CDR2: MNHEY and SVGAGI. CDR3 bases: TGTGCCAGCAGGGGGACAGGGTTATTACTCGAGCAGTACTTC. It yields the protein CASRGTGLLLEQYF.

This chain connects TRBV4-3 to TRBJ2-5; 9 bases are shared with TRBD2. The CDR3 is made up of 16 amino acids. The V and J ends lost 0 bases and 5 bases, in that order; junction bases with no gene match: 7. Looked up from germline, CDR1 is LGHNA and CDR2 is YSLEER. CDR3 nucleotides: TGCGCCAGCAGCCAAGACGTCGCGGGGGGGAGGGAGACCCAGTACTTC. It specifies CASSQDVAGGRETQYF.

The V and J genes are TRBV19 and TRBJ1-2, with a tentative D call TRBD1 (6 bases). Germline loops: CDR1 LNHDA, CDR2 SQIVND (reference sequence). V gave up 2 bases and J gave up 3 bases, with 13 bases separating them. CDR3 size: 15 residues. CDR3 in amino acids: CASSIRQVADYGYTF. The CDR3 nucleotides read TGTGCCAGTAGTATAAGACAGGTTGCTGACTATGGCTACACCTTC.

The V gene is TRBV19, the J gene TRBJ2-5; 7 nucleotides line up with TRBD2. The germline V gene has CDR1 LNHDA and CDR2 SQIVND (reference sequence). V dropped 1 base and J dropped 2; count of bases not matched to a gene: 10. The CDR3 sequence is 17 residues long. DNA for the CDR3: TGTGCCAGTAGTATAGCCATCTTTGGCGGGGGACAAGAGACCCAGTACTTC. Its protein product is CASSIAIFGGGQETQYF.

This clone was seen just once. The rearrangement uses TRBV5-8 and TRBJ1-1, with unresolved D. This CDR3 contains 12 residues. V was shortened by 4 bases and J by 6 bases, with 10 bases between the two germline ends. CDR1 is SGHTS and CDR2 is YDEGEE in the germline V gene. CDR3 protein: CASSLGGPEAFF. CDR3 nucleotides: TGTGCCAGCAGCCTGGGAGGCCCTGAAGCTTTCTTT.

With respect to this clone: Different DNA sequences within this sample yield the same CDR3. CDR3 in DNA: TGCAGCGTTGAACCGCAGGGTACAGATACGCAGTATTTT. Translated: CSVEPQGTDTQYF. The V and J genes are TRBV29-1 and TRBJ2-3; perhaps TRBD1 as D (5 bases). Trimming shortened V by 2 bases and J by 3 bases, and 9 bases separated the two germline ends. Looked up from germline, CDR1 is SQVTM and CDR2 is ANQGSEA. The CDR3 is 13 residues long.

This chain connects TRBV30 to TRBJ2-2; TRBD2 agrees at 8 bases. The CDR3 has 15 amino acids. The germline gives CDR1 GTSNPN, CDR2 SVGIG (reference sequence). Trimming took 1 base from V and 5 from J; bases not matched to a gene: 6. The DNA of the CDR3 is TGTGCCTGGAGTGCAGGACTAGCTGATACCGGGGAGCTGTTTTTT. It translates to CAWSAGLADTGELFF.

V usage is TRBV7-2 and J usage is TRBJ2-7; maybe TRBD2 (6 bases). This CDR3 has 14 amino acids. Germline V gene sequence: CDR1 SGHTA, CDR2 FQGNSA. Trimming took off 5 bases at V and 2 bases at J, with 13 bases between the two ends. The chain's CDR3 is CASSPGLLTYEQYF. Here the CDR3 DNA reads TGTGCCAGCAGCCCGGGACTCCTTACCTACGAGCAGTACTTC.

This sequence joins TRBV11-2 and TRBJ2-7; a possible D gene is TRBD1 (5 bases). Deletions cut 8 bases from V and 4 bases from J, with 15 bases between. CDR1 is SGHAT and CDR2 is FQNNGV in the germline V gene. The CDR3 contains 13 residues. CDR3 DNA sequence: TGTGCCAGCGGCCGACAGTTCCCATACGAGCAGTACTTC. Protein sequence: CASGRQFPYEQYF.

The V gene is TRBV19, the J gene TRBJ1-6; D perhaps matches TRBD1 (5 bases). The CDR3 is made up of 14 amino acids. The V end lost 3 bases, the J end lost 5 bases, and 8 bases lay between the germline ends. In germline, CDR1 is LNHDA, CDR2 SQIVND (reference sequence). CDR3 sequence reads: CASSIVDNNSPLHF. The DNA for the CDR3 is TGTGCCAGTAGTATCGTGGACAATAATTCACCCCTCCACTTT.

The chain carries TRBV7-6 and TRBJ1-1, with D uncertain. Germline V CDR1 and CDR2: SGHVS, FNYEAQ. V gave up 2 bases and J gave up 0 bases, with 7 bases separating them. The CDR3 is 14 amino acids. The DNA of the CDR3 is TGTGCCAGCAGCTTACAGGCACTGAACACTGAAGCTTTCTTT. It encodes CASSLQALNTEAFF. Full variable domain (rest looked up from reference TRBV7-6 and TRBJ1-1): GAGVSQSPRYKVTKRGQDVALRCDPISGHVSLYWYRQALGQGPEFLTYFNYEAQQDKSGLPNDRFSAERPEGSISTLTIQRTEQRDSAMYRCASSLQALNTEAFFGQGTRLTVV.

This chain connects TRBV9 to TRBJ1-2; no firm D call. V lost 1 base and J lost 7, with 23 bases in between. CDR3 length: 17 residues. Germline CDR1 and CDR2: SGDLS and YYNGEE. The CDR3 nucleotides are TGTGCCAGCAGCGTAATTCCTACTGCCGGGTCCGCGAGTGGCTACACCTTC. Residues: CASSVIPTAGSASGYTF.

The chain recombines TRBV6-1 with TRBJ1-5, with a possible D match to TRBD1 (5 bases). The length of the CDR3 is 14 residues. The V gene lost 2 bases and the J gene lost 2 bases, with 7 bases spanning the gap. Germline V CDR1 and CDR2: MNHNS, SASEGT. The CDR3 DNA follows: TGTGCCAGCAGTGAAATAGGGGGCAATCAGCCCCAGCATTTT. Translated, it gives CASSEIGGNQPQHF.

The V call is TRBV6-5, the J call TRBJ2-7; 7 bases are shared with TRBD2. This CDR3 has 15 residues. Trimming at V came to 6 bases and at J to 5 bases, leaving 13 bases not matched to a gene. Looked up from germline, CDR1 is MNHEY and CDR2 is SVGAGI. Here the CDR3 reads CASSEPRGVLDEQYF. Written as DNA, the CDR3 is TGTGCCAGCAGCGAGCCCCGGGGGGTGCTCGACGAGCAGTACTTC.

The chain couples TRBV27 to TRBJ1-6, with TRBD1 matching 7 bases. V was clipped by 5 bases and J by 10 bases; unmatched bases: 8. The CDR3 sequence is 14 residues long. Germline V gives CDR1 MNHEY, CDR2 SMNVEV (reference sequence). CDR3 nucleotides: TGTGCCAGCAGTATAGACAGGGCGGGCTCACCCCTCCACTTT. Translated, it gives CASSIDRAGSPLHF.